This T cell receptor (beta chain) originates from a study of T cell changes during pregnancy in multiple sclerosis. Turning to this clone: Other nucleotide sequences in the sample specify the same CDR3.

The method was immunoSEQ multiplex PCR; TCRdb's version includes in-frame clones alone and lacks a portion of them. The sample holds 85,000 to 130,000 clones, 85% to 95% seen once. V was cut by 1 base and J by 2 bases, with 6 bases left in between. The CDR3 has 13 amino acids. The germline CDR1 and CDR2 sequences are SGDLS and YYNGEE. The starting material was peripheral blood, obtained after pregnancy. J is TRBJ1-1 and V is TRBV9; no reliable D call. The source of this sequence is a female donor with multiple sclerosis, enrolled in a pregnancy study. In nucleotides, the CDR3 is TGTGCCAGCAGCGTACAGGTAAACACTGAAGCTTTCTTT. The encoded protein is CASSVQVNTEAFF.